This TCR beta chain was sequenced during a study of blood T cells in healthy people across ages. Study conclusions and caveats: Older age went with lower TCR beta diversity per million T cells, in a roughly linear way.

The CDR3 runs 15 residues. The germline V and J ends were trimmed by 0 bases and 0 bases, with 11 bases remaining between them. Germline values: CDR1 DFQATT, CDR2 SNEGSKA (reference sequence). The draw of peripheral blood yielded about 9.4 milliliters from each donor. Isolated PBMCs totaled at least 6 million in each sample. This clonotype occurred many times. The target antigen is unknown. PCR was performed a second time for roughly 7 to 12 cycles using a sample-barcoded 5' primer and a J-beta primer mix. TCRdb ran MiXCR on the 5' RACE reads and lists one entry per CDR3 protein. The table records 1.5 million to 2 million distinct CDR3 sequences, roughly 32% of them present only once.

The sample comprised blood. This clonotype was obtained from a woman in her twenties or thirties in good health. This chain links TRBV20-1 with TRBJ1-2; D remains unclear. The CDR3 region has the DNA TGCAGTGCTAGAGATCAAGGCTACCCTAACTATGGCTACACCTTC. Protein sequence: CSARDQGYPNYGYTF.